The sequence of this T cell receptor beta chain was determined in a study of response to subunit inactivated influenza vaccine. Notes on the study in general: Authors suggested each seasonal influenza vaccination recruits few new T cells.

V gave up 2 bases and J gave up 5 bases; unmatched junction bases: 8. The CDR3 contains 16 residues. The V gene's germline CDR1 is SGHKS and CDR2 YYEKEE (reference sequence). TCRdb fed the RT-PCR reads into MiXCR, producing one record per CDR3 protein. The data hold roughly 460,000 distinct CDR3 sequences, with approximately 11% observed a single time. The sample holds a few counts of this clonotype. Its antigen is not known. The source of this sequence is a man in his fifties who received an inactivated influenza vaccine. The sequencing used PBMCs from blood, collected 40 to 50 days after vaccination. J is TRBJ2-1 and V is TRBV5-5, with 9 bases identical to TRBD1. CDR3 nucleotide sequence: TGTGCCAGCAGCTTTTTCTCCGGGACAGGGCACAATGAGCAGTTCTTC. Translated, it gives CASSFFSGTGHNEQFF. Together with reference TRBV5-5 and TRBJ2-1, the CDR3 gives the full variable domain: DAGVTQSPTHLIKTRGQQVTLRCSPISGHKSVSWYQQVLGQGPQFIFQYYEKEERGRGNFPDRFSARQFPNYSSELNVNALLLGDSALYLCASSFFSGTGHNEQFFGPGTRLTVL.